The sequence of this T cell receptor beta chain was determined in a study of cytomegalovirus exposure and HLA in healthy donors. Study details: One earlier analysis, a look at roughly 180 million T cells, found fewer than 140 million unique TCR beta sequences. Study-level results: Most TCRs appeared rarely, but some public TCRs recurred in many donors. Follow-up analysis seemed to connect common viral pathogens with several of the most significant clusters identified. 87-base-pair reads could not separate some V segments, including TRBV6-2 and TRBV6-3.

In regard to this clone: The antigen remains unidentified.

CDR1 is LNHDA, CDR2 SQIVND, per germline (reference sequence). The CDR3 is 14 amino acids. The junction had 6 bases not matched to a gene; V was cut back by 6 bases and J by 4 bases. A multiplex PCR was run with 60 Vbeta primers and 13 Jbeta primers. Assay used: immunoSEQ multiplex PCR; TCRdb lists only in-frame clones, some missing. This table holds approximately 100,000 clones, 55% to 65% found once. The sequence was collected from a man aged 25 to 40 in good health and CMV-seropositive. The specimen was PBMCs. The chain carries TRBV19 and TRBJ2-1, with TRBD1 matching 7 bases. CDR3 DNA: TGTGCCAGTAGCCGGGACAGCATTTACAATGAGCAGTTCTTC. Its translation is CASSRDSIYNEQFF.